A selection of T cell receptor beta chains follows, all from one sample in a study of beta chain features in type 1 diabetes. The method was immunoSEQ multiplex PCR; TCRdb's version includes in-frame clones alone and lacks a portion of them. Of some 350,000 clones in the sample, roughly a tenth were seen once. Sequenced sample: central memory CD4+ T cells from blood. The receptors here all came from a man younger than 45 with type 1 diabetes. CDR3s include the opening cysteine and the closing phenylalanine or tryptophan. A D gene is named only where the DNA matches it firmly. A row's size may be missing; if present it is once, few, many or a size class.

v_call: TRBV7-3
clone_size: many
d_call: TRBD1
j_call: TRBJ2-7
cdr3_nt: TGTGCCAGCAGCCCCGGGACAGGAGACTACGAGCAGTACTTC
cdr3_aa: CASSPGTGDYEQYF

v_call: TRBV7-3
clone_size: NA
d_call: TRBD1
j_call: TRBJ2-7
cdr3_nt: TGTGCCAGCAGCTTAGGGACAGGGAGGTCTCGCGAGCAGTACTTC
cdr3_aa: CASSLGTGRSREQYF

v_call: TRBV28
clone_size: NA
d_call: TRBD2
j_call: TRBJ2-7
cdr3_nt: TGTGCCAGCAGCCGGCCGGGACTAGCGGGTTACGAGCAGTACTTC
cdr3_aa: CASSRPGLAGYEQYF

v_call: TRBV5-1
clone_size: few
d_call: NA
j_call: TRBJ2-3
cdr3_nt: TGCGCCAGCCAGTCTAGCGGCACAGATACGCAGTATTTT
cdr3_aa: CASQSSGTDTQYF

v_call: TRBV28
clone_size: few
d_call: NA
j_call: TRBJ1-1
cdr3_nt: TGTGCCAGCACCTCACCCGGGGGGACGGCTGAAGCTTTCTTT
cdr3_aa: CASTSPGGTAEAFF

v_call: TRBV7-2
clone_size: NA
d_call: TRBD2
j_call: TRBJ2-3
cdr3_nt: TGTGCCAGCAGCCCGGGACTAGCGGGGGATACGCAGTATTTT
cdr3_aa: CASSPGLAGDTQYF

v_call: TRBV29-1
clone_size: NA
d_call: NA
j_call: TRBJ1-1
cdr3_nt: TGCAGCGTTGGGTTACCGAACACTGAAGCTTTCTTT
cdr3_aa: CSVGLPNTEAFF

v_call: TRBV28
clone_size: few
d_call: NA
j_call: TRBJ1-1
cdr3_nt: TGTGCCAGCATCGGGGCGCTCACTGAAGCTTTCTTT
cdr3_aa: CASIGALTEAFF

v_call: TRBV28
clone_size: few
d_call: NA
j_call: TRBJ2-3
cdr3_nt: TGTGCCAGCAGCCCCCTAGCTGGAGGCCCCTTCTACTTCACAGATACGCAGTATTTT
cdr3_aa: CASSPLAGGPFYFTDTQYF

v_call: TRBV9
clone_size: few
d_call: NA
j_call: TRBJ2-7
cdr3_nt: TGTGCCAGCAGCGTAGTAGAAGGTAGTGAGCAGTACTTC
cdr3_aa: CASSVVEGSEQYF

v_call: TRBV28
clone_size: few
d_call: TRBD1
j_call: TRBJ1-3
cdr3_nt: TGTGCCAGCAGTTTTTCCGGGACAGATTTTGGAAACACCATATATTTT
cdr3_aa: CASSFSGTDFGNTIYF

v_call: TRBV6-5
clone_size: NA
d_call: NA
j_call: TRBJ1-5
cdr3_nt: TGTGCCAGCAGTTACGAAGGGGGTCAGCCCCAGCATTTT
cdr3_aa: CASSYEGGQPQHF

v_call: TRBV28
clone_size: NA
d_call: TRBD2
j_call: TRBJ2-5
cdr3_nt: TGTGCCAGCAGCAATAGCGGGTTTGGTACGGAGACCCAGTACTTC
cdr3_aa: CASSNSGFGTETQYF

v_call: TRBV6-1
clone_size: NA
d_call: NA
j_call: TRBJ2-1
cdr3_nt: TGTGCCAGCAGTGAAGAGTGGATTAAAACCTACAATGAGCAGTTCTTC
cdr3_aa: CASSEEWIKTYNEQFF

v_call: TRBV7-2
clone_size: NA
d_call: NA
j_call: TRBJ2-2
cdr3_nt: TGTGCCAGCAGCCGAAAACCCGGGGAGCTGTTTTTT
cdr3_aa: CASSRKPGELFF

v_call: TRBV7-8
clone_size: NA
d_call: NA
j_call: TRBJ2-1
cdr3_nt: TGTGCCAGCAGCTTAGACAAACTTTCAGACAATGAGCAGTTCTTC
cdr3_aa: CASSLDKLSDNEQFF

v_call: TRBV7-6
clone_size: NA
d_call: TRBD1
j_call: TRBJ2-5
cdr3_nt: TGTGCCAGCAGCTTGGGGACAGGACCTCAAGAGACCCAGTACTTC
cdr3_aa: CASSLGTGPQETQYF

v_call: TRBV21-1
clone_size: few
d_call: NA
j_call: TRBJ2-2
cdr3_nt: TGTGCCAGTCCGGGAGATAGCGGGAGAGGATTCGGGGAGCTGTTTTTT
cdr3_aa: CASPGDSGRGFGELFF

v_call: TRBV18
clone_size: many
d_call: NA
j_call: TRBJ1-2
cdr3_nt: TGTGCCAGCTCATCCAATATCGCAGGGCCCGGAAACTATGGCTACACCTTC
cdr3_aa: CASSSNIAGPGNYGYTF

v_call: TRBV7-3
clone_size: many
d_call: TRBD1
j_call: TRBJ1-1
cdr3_nt: TGTGCCAGCAGCTTAACGGGACAGGGGATCGGTGGCACTGAAGCTTTCTTT
cdr3_aa: CASSLTGQGIGGTEAFF

v_call: TRBV7-2
clone_size: NA
d_call: NA
j_call: TRBJ1-4
cdr3_nt: TGTGCCAGCAGCTTAAGGAGGGAGGGTAATGAAAAACTGTTTTTT
cdr3_aa: CASSLRREGNEKLFF

v_call: TRBV7-2
clone_size: few
d_call: NA
j_call: TRBJ2-5
cdr3_nt: TGTGCCAGCCTCGCCCTCAAGGGGACCCAGTACTTC
cdr3_aa: CASLALKGTQYF

v_call: TRBV4-3
clone_size: NA
d_call: NA
j_call: TRBJ2-3
cdr3_nt: TGCGCCAGCAGCCAAGAACCTTCGGCGACGCAGTATTTT
cdr3_aa: CASSQEPSATQYF

v_call: TRBV4-1
clone_size: few
d_call: TRBD2
j_call: TRBJ2-7
cdr3_nt: TGCGCCAGCAGCCATCCCGGGACTACCTCCTACGAGCAGTACTTC
cdr3_aa: CASSHPGTTSYEQYF

v_call: TRBV5-1
clone_size: NA
d_call: TRBD2
j_call: TRBJ2-2
cdr3_nt: TGCGCCAGCAGCTCCGGACTAGCGAAGGTCGGGGAGCTGTTTTTT
cdr3_aa: CASSSGLAKVGELFF

v_call: TRBV21-1
clone_size: few
d_call: NA
j_call: TRBJ2-5
cdr3_nt: TGTGCCAGCAGCGCGGCGGGAGGGCGAGAGACCCAGTACTTC
cdr3_aa: CASSAAGGRETQYF

v_call: TRBV15
clone_size: NA
d_call: TRBD2
j_call: TRBJ2-7
cdr3_nt: TGTGCCACCAGCAGAGCACGGAGACAAGCGGGGGACGTCGCCGAGCAGTACTTC
cdr3_aa: CATSRARRQAGDVAEQYF

v_call: TRBV11-2
clone_size: NA
d_call: NA
j_call: TRBJ1-4
cdr3_nt: TGTGCCAGCAGCTCCCTAAGGGGGGAAAAACTGTTTTTT
cdr3_aa: CASSSLRGEKLFF

v_call: TRBV28
clone_size: many
d_call: NA
j_call: TRBJ2-4
cdr3_nt: TGTGCCAGCAGTTCAGGGGATCGAGTCAAAAACATTCAGTACTTC
cdr3_aa: CASSSGDRVKNIQYF

v_call: TRBV7-8
clone_size: few
d_call: TRBD2
j_call: TRBJ2-3
cdr3_nt: TGTGCCAGTGAAAGCGGGAGTGGAGATACGCAGTATTTT
cdr3_aa: CASESGSGDTQYF

v_call: TRBV19
clone_size: NA
d_call: TRBD1
j_call: TRBJ2-7
cdr3_nt: TGTGCCAGTGGGACAGGGCAATACGAGCAGTACTTC
cdr3_aa: CASGTGQYEQYF

v_call: TRBV28
clone_size: many
d_call: NA
j_call: TRBJ1-1
cdr3_nt: TGTGCCAGCAGTGACATAAACACTGAAGCTTTCTTT
cdr3_aa: CASSDINTEAFF

v_call: TRBV9
clone_size: few
d_call: TRBD2
j_call: TRBJ2-3
cdr3_nt: TGTGCCAGCAGCGTGGGACTAGCGGGAGGGAGCACAGATACGCAGTATTTT
cdr3_aa: CASSVGLAGGSTDTQYF

v_call: TRBV5-1
clone_size: NA
d_call: NA
j_call: TRBJ1-4
cdr3_nt: TGCGCCAGCAGCTTGGGAGGGGAAAAACTGTTTTTT
cdr3_aa: CASSLGGEKLFF

v_call: TRBV6-1
clone_size: NA
d_call: TRBD2
j_call: TRBJ2-1
cdr3_nt: TGTGCCAGCAGTCCGACTAGCGGGATCAGGAATGAGCAGTTCTTC
cdr3_aa: CASSPTSGIRNEQFF

v_call: TRBV6-1
clone_size: few
d_call: TRBD1
j_call: TRBJ1-2
cdr3_nt: TGTGCCAGCAGTGAACAGGGGGTATTCGGTGGCTACACCTTC
cdr3_aa: CASSEQGVFGGYTF

v_call: TRBV27
clone_size: NA
d_call: NA
j_call: TRBJ1-2
cdr3_nt: TGTGCCAGCAGTTCCCGGGGAGACATTGATGGCTACACCTTC
cdr3_aa: CASSSRGDIDGYTF

v_call: TRBV7-9
clone_size: NA
d_call: NA
j_call: TRBJ1-1
cdr3_nt: TGTGCCAGCAGCTTAACAGGTCTGAACACTGAAGCTTTCTTT
cdr3_aa: CASSLTGLNTEAFF

v_call: TRBV5-6
clone_size: NA
d_call: NA
j_call: TRBJ2-5
cdr3_nt: TGTGCCAGCAGCCTTCCAGTCCGAGAGACCCAGTACTTC
cdr3_aa: CASSLPVRETQYF

v_call: TRBV7-3
clone_size: NA
d_call: NA
j_call: TRBJ2-3
cdr3_nt: TGTGCCAGCAGCTTAACGGGGGTGAGCACAGATACGCAGTATTTT
cdr3_aa: CASSLTGVSTDTQYF

v_call: TRBV28
clone_size: NA
d_call: NA
j_call: TRBJ2-7
cdr3_nt: TGTGCCAGCAGTCTCACCCTTGGCAGGGCCTACGAGCAGTACTTC
cdr3_aa: CASSLTLGRAYEQYF

v_call: TRBV7-2
clone_size: few
d_call: NA
j_call: TRBJ2-7
cdr3_nt: TGTGCCACCGGGGCGGGGCCCTACGAGCAGTACTTC
cdr3_aa: CATGAGPYEQYF

v_call: TRBV4-1
clone_size: many
d_call: NA
j_call: TRBJ1-5
cdr3_nt: TGCGCCAGCAGCCAATCACGGGTGAGGGGCAATCAGCCCCAGCATTTT
cdr3_aa: CASSQSRVRGNQPQHF

v_call: TRBV2
clone_size: few
d_call: NA
j_call: TRBJ2-7
cdr3_nt: TGTGCCAGCAGTGGACGGGGCGAGCAGTACTTC
cdr3_aa: CASSGRGEQYF

v_call: TRBV9
clone_size: few
d_call: TRBD2
j_call: TRBJ2-1
cdr3_nt: TGTGCCAGCAGCGTAGTCCCTAGCGGAGAGGAGCAGTTCTTC
cdr3_aa: CASSVVPSGEEQFF

v_call: TRBV10-1
clone_size: few
d_call: NA
j_call: TRBJ2-1
cdr3_nt: TGCGCCAGCAGTGATCGGCCAAACAATGAGCAGTTCTTC
cdr3_aa: CASSDRPNNEQFF

v_call: TRBV15
clone_size: NA
d_call: TRBD2
j_call: TRBJ2-1
cdr3_nt: TGTGCCACCAGCAGAAACCTAGCGGGAGTAGGCAATGAGCAGTTCTTC
cdr3_aa: CATSRNLAGVGNEQFF

v_call: TRBV7-3
clone_size: few
d_call: NA
j_call: TRBJ1-1
cdr3_nt: TGTGCCAGCAGCTTAACGTCCCAGGGAGGGACTGAAGCTTTCTTT
cdr3_aa: CASSLTSQGGTEAFF

v_call: TRBV18
clone_size: NA
d_call: NA
j_call: TRBJ2-7
cdr3_nt: TGTGCCAGCTCACCGGTCTCGGTTAGCGTATCCTACGAGCAGTACTTC
cdr3_aa: CASSPVSVSVSYEQYF

v_call: TRBV28
clone_size: NA
d_call: NA
j_call: TRBJ2-7
cdr3_nt: TGTGCCAGCAGGAAGACAAAGACAGTAACCCCCAACGAGCAGTACTTC
cdr3_aa: CASRKTKTVTPNEQYF

v_call: TRBV14
clone_size: few
d_call: NA
j_call: TRBJ2-5
cdr3_nt: TGTGCCAGCAGCCAAGGCGGGACACTCCAGGGTGAGACCCAGTACTTC
cdr3_aa: CASSQGGTLQGETQYF

v_call: TRBV15
clone_size: few
d_call: NA
j_call: TRBJ2-7
cdr3_nt: TGTGCCACCAGCAGAGGCGGCACAGCAACCTACGAGCAGTACTTC
cdr3_aa: CATSRGGTATYEQYF

v_call: TRBV4-3
clone_size: many
d_call: NA
j_call: TRBJ1-4
cdr3_nt: TGCGCCAGCAGCCAGGAGAGTACAGCAGCCCAAAAACTGTTTTTT
cdr3_aa: CASSQESTAAQKLFF

v_call: TRBV2
clone_size: many
d_call: NA
j_call: TRBJ2-6
cdr3_nt: TGTGCCGGCGGCGGCTCTGGGGCCAACGTCCTGACTTTC
cdr3_aa: CAGGGSGANVLTF

v_call: TRBV29-1
clone_size: few
d_call: NA
j_call: TRBJ1-1
cdr3_nt: TGCAGCGTCGCCCAGGGGAACACTGAAGCTTTCTTT
cdr3_aa: CSVAQGNTEAFF

v_call: TRBV29-1
clone_size: NA
d_call: NA
j_call: TRBJ1-1
cdr3_nt: TGCAGCGTAACTTCCCCAGTGAACACTGAAGCTTTCTTT
cdr3_aa: CSVTSPVNTEAFF